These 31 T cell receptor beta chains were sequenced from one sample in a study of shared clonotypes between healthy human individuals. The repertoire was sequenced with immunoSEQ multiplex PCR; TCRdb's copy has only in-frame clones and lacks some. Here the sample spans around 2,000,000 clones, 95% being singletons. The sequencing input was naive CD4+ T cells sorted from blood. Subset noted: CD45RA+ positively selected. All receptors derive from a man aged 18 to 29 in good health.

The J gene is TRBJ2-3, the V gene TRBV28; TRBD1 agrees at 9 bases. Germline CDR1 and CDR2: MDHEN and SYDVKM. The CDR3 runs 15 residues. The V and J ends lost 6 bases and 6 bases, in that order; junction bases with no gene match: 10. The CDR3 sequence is CASSSTGQGSDTQYF. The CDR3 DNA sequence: TGTGCCAGCAGCTCCACGGGACAGGGTTCGGATACGCAGTATTTT.

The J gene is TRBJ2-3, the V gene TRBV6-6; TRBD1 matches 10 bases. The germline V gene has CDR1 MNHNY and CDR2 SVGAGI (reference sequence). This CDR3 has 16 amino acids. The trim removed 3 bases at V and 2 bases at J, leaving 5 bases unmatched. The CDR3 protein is CASSYSTGGLTDTQYF. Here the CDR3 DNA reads TGTGCCAGCAGTTATTCGACAGGGGGCCTCACAGATACGCAGTATTTT.

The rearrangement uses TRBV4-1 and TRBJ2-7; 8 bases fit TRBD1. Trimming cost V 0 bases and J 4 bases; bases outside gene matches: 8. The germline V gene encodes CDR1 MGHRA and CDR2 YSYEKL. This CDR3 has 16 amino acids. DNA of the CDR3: TGCGCCAGCAGCCAAGATCTGGCAGGGGGCGTTTACGAGCAGTACTTC. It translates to CASSQDLAGGVYEQYF.

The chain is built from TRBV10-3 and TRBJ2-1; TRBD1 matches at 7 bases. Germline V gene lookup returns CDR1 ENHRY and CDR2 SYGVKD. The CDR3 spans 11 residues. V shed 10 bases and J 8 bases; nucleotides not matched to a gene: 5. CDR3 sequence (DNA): TGTGCCACCACAGGGGTCGATGAGCAGTTCTTC. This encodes CATTGVDEQFF.

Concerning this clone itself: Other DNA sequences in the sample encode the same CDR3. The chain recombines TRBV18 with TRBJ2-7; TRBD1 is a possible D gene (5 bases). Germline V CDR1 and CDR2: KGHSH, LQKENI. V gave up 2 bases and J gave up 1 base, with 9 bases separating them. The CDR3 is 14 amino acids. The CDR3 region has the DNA TGTGCCAGCTCACCAGGGGCGGTGTCCTACGAGCAGTACTTC. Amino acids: CASSPGAVSYEQYF.

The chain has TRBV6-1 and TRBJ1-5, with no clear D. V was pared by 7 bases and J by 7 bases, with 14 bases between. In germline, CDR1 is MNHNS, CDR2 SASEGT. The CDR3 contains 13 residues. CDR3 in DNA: TGTGCCAGCACCTCAGGTTCCGGCCAGCCCCAGCATTTT. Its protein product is CASTSGSGQPQHF.

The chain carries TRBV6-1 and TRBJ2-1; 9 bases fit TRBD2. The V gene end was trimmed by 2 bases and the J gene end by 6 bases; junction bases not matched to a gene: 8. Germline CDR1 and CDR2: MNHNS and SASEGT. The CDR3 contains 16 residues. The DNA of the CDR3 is TGTGCCAGCAGTGAAACGCTAGCGGGGACGGGCAATGAGCAGTTCTTC. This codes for CASSETLAGTGNEQFF.

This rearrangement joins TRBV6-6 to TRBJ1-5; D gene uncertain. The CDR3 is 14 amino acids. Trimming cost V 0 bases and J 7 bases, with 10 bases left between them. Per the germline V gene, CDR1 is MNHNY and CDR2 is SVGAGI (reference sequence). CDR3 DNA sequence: TGTGCCAGCAGTTACTCGATGGGCGAGCAGCCCCAGCATTTT. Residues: CASSYSMGEQPQHF.

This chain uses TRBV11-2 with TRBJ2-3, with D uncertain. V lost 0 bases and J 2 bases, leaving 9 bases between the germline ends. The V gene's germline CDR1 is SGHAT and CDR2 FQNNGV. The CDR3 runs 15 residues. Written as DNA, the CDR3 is TGTGCCAGCAGCTTAGACGGCGGACCCACAGATACGCAGTATTTT. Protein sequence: CASSLDGGPTDTQYF. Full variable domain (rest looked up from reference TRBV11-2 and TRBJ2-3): EAGVAQSPRYKIIEKRQSVAFWCNPISGHATLYWYQQILGQGPKLLIQFQNNGVVDDSQLPKDRFSAERLKGVDSTLKIQPAKLEDSAVYLCASSLDGGPTDTQYFGPGTRLTVL.

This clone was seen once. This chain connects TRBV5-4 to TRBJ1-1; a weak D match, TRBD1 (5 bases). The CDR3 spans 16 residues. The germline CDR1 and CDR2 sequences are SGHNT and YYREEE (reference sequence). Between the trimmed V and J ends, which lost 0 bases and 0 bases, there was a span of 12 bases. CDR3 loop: CASSLANRDLNTEAFF. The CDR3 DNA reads TGTGCCAGCAGCTTGGCCAATCGGGACCTGAACACTGAAGCTTTCTTT.

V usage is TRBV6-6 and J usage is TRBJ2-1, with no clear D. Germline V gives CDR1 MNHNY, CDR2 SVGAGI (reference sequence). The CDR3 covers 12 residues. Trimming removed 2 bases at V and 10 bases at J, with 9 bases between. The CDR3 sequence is CASSYMTGEQFF. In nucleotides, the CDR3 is TGTGCCAGCAGTTACATGACGGGCGAGCAGTTCTTC.

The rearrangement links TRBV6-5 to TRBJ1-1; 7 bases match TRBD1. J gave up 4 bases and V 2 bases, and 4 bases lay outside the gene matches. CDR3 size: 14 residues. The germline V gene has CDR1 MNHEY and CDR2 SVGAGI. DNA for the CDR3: TGTGCCAGCAGTTACGAAGGGGGCGGCACTGAAGCTTTCTTT. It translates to CASSYEGGGTEAFF.

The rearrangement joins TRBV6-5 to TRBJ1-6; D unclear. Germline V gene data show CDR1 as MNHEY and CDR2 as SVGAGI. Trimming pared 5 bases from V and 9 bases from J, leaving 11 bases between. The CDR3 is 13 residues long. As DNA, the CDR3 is TGTGCCAGCAGTGCCAAAGGCAGTTCACCCCTCCACTTT. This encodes CASSAKGSSPLHF.

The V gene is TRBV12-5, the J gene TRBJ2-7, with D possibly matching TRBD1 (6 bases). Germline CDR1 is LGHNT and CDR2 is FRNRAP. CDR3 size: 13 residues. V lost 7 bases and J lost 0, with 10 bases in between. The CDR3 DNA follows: TGTGCTAGTGCCCCAGGGGACTCCTACGAGCAGTACTTC. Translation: CASAPGDSYEQYF.

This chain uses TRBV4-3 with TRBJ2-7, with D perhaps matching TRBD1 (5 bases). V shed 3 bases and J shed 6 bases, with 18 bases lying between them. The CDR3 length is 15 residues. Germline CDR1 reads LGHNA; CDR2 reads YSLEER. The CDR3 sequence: CASSQEQQAFSEQYF. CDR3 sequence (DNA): TGCGCCAGCAGCCAGGAACAACAGGCATTCTCCGAGCAGTACTTC.

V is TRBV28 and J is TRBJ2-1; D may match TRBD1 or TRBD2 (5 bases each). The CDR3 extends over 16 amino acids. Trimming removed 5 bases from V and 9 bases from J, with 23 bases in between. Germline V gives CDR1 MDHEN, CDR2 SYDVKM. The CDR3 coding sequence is TGTGCCAGCAGTCCAACGACGCCCAGGGTGGGGAGTGAGCAGTTCTTC. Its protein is CASSPTTPRVGSEQFF.

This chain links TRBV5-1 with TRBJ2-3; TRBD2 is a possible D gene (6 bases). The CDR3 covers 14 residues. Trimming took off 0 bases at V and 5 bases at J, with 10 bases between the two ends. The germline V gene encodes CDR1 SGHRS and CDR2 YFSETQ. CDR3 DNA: TGCGCCAGCAGCTTGGGACTAGTCAGAGATACGCAGTATTTT. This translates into CASSLGLVRDTQYF.

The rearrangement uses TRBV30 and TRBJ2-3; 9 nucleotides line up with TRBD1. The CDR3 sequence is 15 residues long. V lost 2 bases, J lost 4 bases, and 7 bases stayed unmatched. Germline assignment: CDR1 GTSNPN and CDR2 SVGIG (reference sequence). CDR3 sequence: CAWSKRDRVADTQYF. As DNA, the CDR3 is TGTGCCTGGAGTAAGCGGGACAGGGTCGCAGATACGCAGTATTTT.

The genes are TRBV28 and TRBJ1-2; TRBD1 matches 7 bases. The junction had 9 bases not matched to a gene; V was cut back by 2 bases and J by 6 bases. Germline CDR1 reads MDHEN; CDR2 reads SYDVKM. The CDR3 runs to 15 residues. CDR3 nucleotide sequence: TGTGCCAGCAGTTTAAATAGGGGGCGCGTAAATGGCTACACCTTC. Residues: CASSLNRGRVNGYTF.

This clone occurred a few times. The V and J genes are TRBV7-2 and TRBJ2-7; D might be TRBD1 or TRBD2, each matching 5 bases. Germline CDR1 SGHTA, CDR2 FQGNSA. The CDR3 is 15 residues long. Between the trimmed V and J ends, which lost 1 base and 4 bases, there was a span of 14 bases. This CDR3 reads CASSLVPGALYEQYF. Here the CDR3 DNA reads TGTGCCAGCAGCTTAGTTCCCGGGGCTCTATACGAGCAGTACTTC.

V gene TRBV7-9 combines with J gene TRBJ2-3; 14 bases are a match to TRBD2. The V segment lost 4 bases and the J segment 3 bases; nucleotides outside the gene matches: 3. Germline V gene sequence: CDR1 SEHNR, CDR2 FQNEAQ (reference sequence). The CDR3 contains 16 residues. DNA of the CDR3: TGTGCCAGCAGCTGGGGACTAGCGGGAGATACAGATACGCAGTATTTT. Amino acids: CASSWGLAGDTDTQYF.

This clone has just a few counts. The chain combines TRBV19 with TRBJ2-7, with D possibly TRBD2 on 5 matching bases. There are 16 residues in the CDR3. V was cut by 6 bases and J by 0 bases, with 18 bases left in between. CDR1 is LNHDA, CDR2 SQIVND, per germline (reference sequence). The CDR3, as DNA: TGTGCCAGTAGCCACGGGGTAGGCTCCAGCTCCTACGAGCAGTACTTC. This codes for CASSHGVGSSSYEQYF.

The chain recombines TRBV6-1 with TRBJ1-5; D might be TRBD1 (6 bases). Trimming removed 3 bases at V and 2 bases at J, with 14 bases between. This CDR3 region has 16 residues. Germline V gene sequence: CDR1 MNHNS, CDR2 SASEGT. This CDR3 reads CASSDRGAWGNQPQHF. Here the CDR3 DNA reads TGTGCCAGCAGTGATAGGGGGGCGTGGGGCAATCAGCCCCAGCATTTT.

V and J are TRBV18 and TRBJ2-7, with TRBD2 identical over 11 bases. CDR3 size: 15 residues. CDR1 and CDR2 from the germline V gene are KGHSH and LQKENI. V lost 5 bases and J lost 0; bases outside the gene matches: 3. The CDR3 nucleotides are TGTGCCAGCTCATTACTAGCGGGGGACTCCTACGAGCAGTACTTC. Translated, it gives CASSLLAGDSYEQYF.

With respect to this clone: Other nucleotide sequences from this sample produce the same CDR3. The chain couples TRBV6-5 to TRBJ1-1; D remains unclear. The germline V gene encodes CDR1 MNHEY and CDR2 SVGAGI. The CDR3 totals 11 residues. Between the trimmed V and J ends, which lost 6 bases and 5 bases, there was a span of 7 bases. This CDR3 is CASSRGTEAFF. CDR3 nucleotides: TGTGCCAGCAGCCGGGGAACTGAAGCTTTCTTT.

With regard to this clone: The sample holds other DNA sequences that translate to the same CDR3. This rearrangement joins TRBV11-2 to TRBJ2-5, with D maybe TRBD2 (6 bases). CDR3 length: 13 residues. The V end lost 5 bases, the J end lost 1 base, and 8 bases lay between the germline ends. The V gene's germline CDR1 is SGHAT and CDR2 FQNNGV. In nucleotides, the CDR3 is TGTGCCAGCAGCCCGGGACTCCAAGAGACCCAGTACTTC. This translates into CASSPGLQETQYF.

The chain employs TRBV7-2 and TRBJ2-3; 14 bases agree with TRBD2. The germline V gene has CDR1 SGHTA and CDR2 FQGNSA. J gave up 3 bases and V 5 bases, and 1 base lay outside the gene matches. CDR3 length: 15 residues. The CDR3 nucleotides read TGTGCCAGCAGCCGGACTAGCGGGGGGACAGATACGCAGTATTTT. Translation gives CASSRTSGGTDTQYF.

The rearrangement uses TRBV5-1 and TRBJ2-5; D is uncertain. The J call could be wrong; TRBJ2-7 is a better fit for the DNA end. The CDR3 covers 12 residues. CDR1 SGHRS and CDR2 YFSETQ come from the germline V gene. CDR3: CASSLTRYEQYF. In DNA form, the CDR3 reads TGCGCCAGCAGCTTGACACGCTACGAGCAGTACTTC.

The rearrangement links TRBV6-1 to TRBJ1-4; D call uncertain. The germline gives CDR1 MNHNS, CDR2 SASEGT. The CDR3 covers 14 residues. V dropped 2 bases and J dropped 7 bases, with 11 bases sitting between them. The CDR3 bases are TGTGCCAGCAGTGAACGTCGTATTAGTGAAAAACTGTTTTTT. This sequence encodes CASSERRISEKLFF.

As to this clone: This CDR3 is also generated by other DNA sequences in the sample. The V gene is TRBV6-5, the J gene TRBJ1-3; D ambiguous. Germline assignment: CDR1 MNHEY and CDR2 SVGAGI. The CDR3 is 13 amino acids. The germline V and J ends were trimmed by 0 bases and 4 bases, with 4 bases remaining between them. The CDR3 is CASSYSGGNTIYF. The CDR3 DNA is TGTGCCAGCAGTTACTCCGGGGGAAACACCATATATTTT.

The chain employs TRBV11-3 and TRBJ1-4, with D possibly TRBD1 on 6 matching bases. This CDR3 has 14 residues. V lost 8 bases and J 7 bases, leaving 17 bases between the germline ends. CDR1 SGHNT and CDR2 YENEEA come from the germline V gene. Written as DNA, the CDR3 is TGTGCCAGCCGGGTTCGCAGGGGTGCTGAAAAACTGTTTTTT. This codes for CASRVRRGAEKLFF.